The clone carrying this T cell receptor (beta chain) showed up just once. Antigen unknown. The PCR used 60 Vbeta and 13 Jbeta primers. TCRdb keeps only in-frame clones here, not all; method: immunoSEQ multiplex PCR. Here the sample spans about 96,000 clones, 64% being singletons. These data are taken from a study of cytomegalovirus exposure and HLA in healthy donors. Overall study findings and caveats: Researchers catalogued under 200 TCR beta chains as cytomegalovirus-associated.

The CDR3 has 13 residues. V was clipped by 3 bases and J by 8 bases, with 13 bases between them. CDR1 MDHEN and CDR2 SYDVKM come from the germline V gene. This chain uses TRBV28 with TRBJ1-2; D unresolved. Specimen: PBMCs. The TCR was taken from a man aged 55 to 70 in good health and CMV-seronegative. Written as DNA, the CDR3 is TGTGCCAGCAGTTTTATTCAGGTTTCGGGCTACACCTTC. Its protein is CASSFIQVSGYTF.